The clone carrying this TCR beta chain was observed a few times. What it recognizes is unknown. The sample originates from a study of cytomegalovirus exposure and HLA in healthy donors. Primers for the PCR totalled 60 Vbeta and 13 Jbeta. Data came from immunoSEQ multiplex PCR; TCRdb stores just in-frame clones and leaves some out. The profile covers 200,000 to 300,000 clones, with around 80% appearing a single time and about 0.45% taken by the ten largest. Germline CDR1 and CDR2: SGHNT and YENEEA. Trimming took off 9 bases at V and 0 bases at J, with 6 bases between the two ends. The length of the CDR3 is 12 residues. Notes on the study in general: After further analysis at a later stage, 16,951 TCR beta sequences were associated with HLA alleles at 0.05 false discovery rate. Excluded: some indistinguishable V segments such as TRBV6-2 and TRBV6-3.

The sequencing input was PBMCs. The TCR comes from a boy aged 5-17 years in good health and CMV-seronegative. The rearrangement uses TRBV11-3 and TRBJ1-3; D remains ambiguous. The chain's CDR3 is CASRLSGNTIYF. DNA of the CDR3: TGTGCCAGTAGACTCTCTGGAAACACCATATATTTT.